Shown below are 32 T cell receptor beta chains from a single sample sequenced in a study of neurological immune-mediated disorders. From the 5' RACE reads, TCRdb called clonotypes with MiXCR, one entry per CDR3 protein. The sample carries tens of thousands of distinct CDR3 sequences, roughly 13% recorded once. Sequenced input: PBMCs. Receptors were obtained from a woman between 50 and 59 years old in good health.

This clonotype was counted many times. This rearrangement joins TRBV28 to TRBJ2-7; 10 bases agree with TRBD2. Germline CDR1 is MDHEN and CDR2 is SYDVKM. Trimming cost V 10 bases and J 2 bases; bases outside gene matches: 8. CDR3 length equals 14 residues. The CDR3 nucleotides are TGTGCCACACACCCCAGCGGGAGGGCCTACGAGCAGTACTTC. It specifies CATHPSGRAYEQYF.

The chain is built from TRBV5-1 and TRBJ2-7; D may be TRBD1 (6 bases). V shed 5 bases and J shed 3 bases, with 30 bases lying between them. Germline lookup yields CDR1 SGHRS and CDR2 YFSETQ. The CDR3 loop spans 19 amino acids. CDR3 nucleotides: TGCGCCAGCAGGCAAAGGCTGAACAGGGTCGATTCCTTAGTCTACGAGCAGTACTTC. As protein: CASRQRLNRVDSLVYEQYF. Full variable domain (remainder filled in from reference TRBV5-1 and TRBJ2-7): KAGVTQTPRYLIKTRGQQVTLSCSPISGHRSVSWYQQTPGQGLQFLFEYFSETQRNKGNFPGRFSGRQFSNSRSEMNVSTLELGDSALYLCASRQRLNRVDSLVYEQYFGPGTRLTVT.

This clonotype was detected many times. The J gene is TRBJ1-1, the V gene TRBV29-1, with a weak D call TRBD1 (5 bases). Germline CDR1 is SQVTM and CDR2 is ANQGSEA. This CDR3 region has 13 residues. Trimming cost V 4 bases and J 6 bases, with 15 bases left between them. The CDR3 here is CSVGRGSVAEAFF. CDR3 nucleotide sequence: TGCAGCGTTGGTCGGGGGTCGGTCGCTGAAGCTTTCTTT.

Details on this clonotype: One base away lies a much larger clone, so this may be a sequencing read error. This chain links TRBV18 with TRBJ1-1; the D is unclear. V was cut by 2 bases and J by 1 base, with 11 bases left in between. Germline V gives CDR1 KGHSH, CDR2 LQKENI. The CDR3 has 15 residues. CDR3 amino acids: CASSPSANPNTEAFF. In DNA form, the CDR3 reads TGTGCCAGCTCACCATCGGCCAACCCGAACACTGAAGCTTTCTTT.

This clonotype showed up many times. The rearrangement uses TRBV5-1 and TRBJ2-1, with D perhaps being TRBD1 or TRBD2 (5 bases each). The CDR3 is 17 residues long. Germline V gene sequence: CDR1 SGHRS, CDR2 YFSETQ. The V end was cut by 3 bases, the J end by 1 base, with 17 bases between. In DNA, the CDR3 is TGCGCCAGCAGCTCCCCGGGACGAGCCGGTTCCTACAATGAGCAGTTCTTC. This sequence encodes CASSSPGRAGSYNEQFF.

This clonotype was seen repeatedly, ten times or more. V and J are TRBV20-1 and TRBJ2-4, with TRBD2 matching over 12 bases. The length of the CDR3 is 14 residues. Germline loops: CDR1 DFQATT, CDR2 SNEGSKA (reference sequence). The junction had 9 bases not matched to a gene; V was cut back by 7 bases and J by 8 bases. CDR3 DNA sequence: TGCAGTGTCCGCCGGACTAGCGGGACATACATTCAGTACTTC. Translating it yields CSVRRTSGTYIQYF.

This clonotype has ten or more counts. The chain combines TRBV15 with TRBJ2-2; D is unresolved. Germline V gives CDR1 LNHNV, CDR2 YYDKDF (reference sequence). The CDR3 is 12 residues long. The ends were cut back, 2 bases at V and 2 bases at J, with 0 bases in the middle. For the CDR3, the DNA is TGTGCCACCAGCAGAAACACCGGGGAGCTGTTTTTT. Amino acids: CATSRNTGELFF. The full variable domain, its missing parts supplied by reference TRBV15 and TRBJ2-2, is DAMVIQNPRYQVTQFGKPVTLSCSQTLNHNVMYWYQQKSSQAPKLLFHYYDKDFNNEADTPDNFQSRRPNTSFCFLDIRSPGLGDTAMYLCATSRNTGELFFGEGSRLTVL.

The sample holds many counts of this clonotype. The rearrangement uses TRBV20-1 and TRBJ2-7; 10 bases align to TRBD2. Per the germline V gene, CDR1 is DFQATT and CDR2 is SNEGSKA (reference sequence). V trimming: 6 bases; J trimming: 6 bases; junction bases outside the gene matches: 11. The CDR3 runs 14 residues. CDR3: CSAEEVASGGEQYF. For the CDR3, the DNA is TGCAGTGCGGAAGAGGTGGCTAGCGGGGGCGAGCAGTACTTC.

J is TRBJ2-3 and V is TRBV20-1; 10 bases fit TRBD2. V gave up 6 bases and J gave up 7 bases; unmatched junction bases: 10. Germline V gives CDR1 DFQATT, CDR2 SNEGSKA (reference sequence). This CDR3 is 14 amino acids long. The CDR3 region is CSAQAAGGPNTQYF. The CDR3 DNA follows: TGCAGTGCACAGGCAGCGGGAGGGCCGAATACGCAGTATTTT.

This clonotype was counted at least ten times. Here the CDR3 reads CASSLLGPNTGELFF. CDR3 DNA sequence: TGCGCCAGCAGCTTGTTGGGGCCGAACACCGGGGAGCTGTTTTTT. V is TRBV5-1 and J is TRBJ2-2; possibly TRBD1 for D (5 bases). CDR1 and CDR2 (germline): SGHRS, YFSETQ. V shed 1 base and J shed 0 bases, with 7 bases lying between them. The CDR3 covers 15 residues.

This clonotype has a count of ten or more. The J gene is TRBJ1-2, the V gene TRBV28, with D maybe TRBD1 (6 bases). Between the trimmed V and J ends, which lost 3 bases and 4 bases, there was a span of 12 bases. CDR3 length equals 14 residues. Germline assignment: CDR1 MDHEN and CDR2 SYDVKM. CDR3 DNA: TGTGCCAGCAGTTTCGGGCAGGGGACCTATGGCTACACCTTC. As protein: CASSFGQGTYGYTF.

The chain combines TRBV28 with TRBJ1-1; tentatively, D is TRBD1 (6 bases). Germline loops: CDR1 MDHEN, CDR2 SYDVKM. CDR3 size: 15 residues. Between the trimmed V and J ends, which lost 8 bases and 0 bases, there was a span of 16 bases. CDR3 amino acids: CASQTGNSMNTEAFF. The CDR3 bases are TGTGCCAGCCAAACAGGGAACAGCATGAACACTGAAGCTTTCTTT. The variable domain in full, completed from reference TRBV28 and TRBJ1-1, reads DVKVTQSSRYLVKRTGEKVFLECVQDMDHENMFWYRQDPGLGLRLIYFSYDVKMKEKGDIPEGYSVSREKKERFSLILESASTNQTSMYLCASQTGNSMNTEAFFGQGTRLTVV.

This clonotype was counted once. This chain links TRBV5-1 with TRBJ1-6; the D is unclear. V lost 3 bases, J lost 7 bases, and 17 bases lay in between. Per the germline V gene, CDR1 is SGHRS and CDR2 is YFSETQ. This CDR3 contains 16 residues. CDR3 loop: CASSSNTQRRNSPLHF. The CDR3, as DNA: TGCGCCAGCAGCTCGAACACCCAGAGGAGAAATTCACCCCTCCACTTT.

This clonotype was seen repeatedly, ten times or more. The rearrangement links TRBV15 to TRBJ2-1, with D hard to call. CDR1 is LNHNV and CDR2 is YYDKDF in the germline V gene (reference sequence). Trimming took 1 base from V and 5 from J, leaving 12 bases between them. This CDR3 has 15 amino acids. CDR3 sequence: CATSRARLTDNEQFF. The CDR3 DNA is TGTGCCACCAGCAGAGCTAGGTTAACCGACAATGAGCAGTTCTTC. The full variable domain, its missing parts supplied by reference TRBV15 and TRBJ2-1, is DAMVIQNPRYQVTQFGKPVTLSCSQTLNHNVMYWYQQKSSQAPKLLFHYYDKDFNNEADTPDNFQSRRPNTSFCFLDIRSPGLGDTAMYLCATSRARLTDNEQFFGPGTRLTVL.

This clonotype showed up many times. This sequence joins TRBV5-6 and TRBJ2-2; a possible D gene is TRBD1 (5 bases). The CDR3 runs 16 residues. Germline values: CDR1 SGHDT, CDR2 YYEEEE. Trimming left V 1 base short and J 0 bases short, with 10 bases between. CDR3 in amino acids: CASSLRSTANTGELFF. The CDR3 region has the DNA TGTGCCAGCAGCTTGAGGTCGACAGCGAACACCGGGGAGCTGTTTTTT.

This clonotype was detected many times. CDR3 coding DNA: TGCGCCAGCAGCTTTGGGGGCCTAAACACAGATACGCAGTATTTT. Translated: CASSFGGLNTDTQYF. V is TRBV5-1 and J is TRBJ2-3; D is perhaps TRBD1 (6 bases). The CDR3 is made up of 15 amino acids. V gave up 2 bases and J gave up 2 bases, with 12 bases separating them. Germline-derived CDR1 and CDR2 are SGHRS and YFSETQ.

This clonotype was recorded at least ten times. This chain uses TRBV5-1 with TRBJ2-5; D is unclear. CDR1 and CDR2 (germline): SGHRS, YFSETQ. This CDR3 region has 13 residues. The V gene lost 5 bases and the J gene lost 5 bases, with 13 bases spanning the gap. CDR3 protein: CASSVGSGETQYF. CDR3 sequence (DNA): TGCGCCAGCAGTGTCGGGTCGGGCGAGACCCAGTACTTC.

This clonotype was recorded at least ten times. The chain recombines TRBV12-3 or TRBV12-4 with TRBJ2-5; 10 bases map to TRBD2. This CDR3 comprises 15 residues. With 6 bases clipped from V and 3 bases from J, the junction kept 7 bases outside the gene matches. Here the CDR3 DNA reads TGTGCCAGCAGCCTCTGGACTAGCGGAAAAGAGACCCAGTACTTC. This translates into CASSLWTSGKETQYF.

This clonotype has just a few counts. This rearrangement joins TRBV5-1 to TRBJ2-7; D unclear. The V and J ends lost 4 bases and 0 bases respectively, with 11 bases between them. Germline CDR1 SGHRS, CDR2 YFSETQ. The length of the CDR3 is 14 residues. CDR3 bases: TGCGCCAGCAGCCAATCGTCAGGCTCCTACGAGCAGTACTTC. The encoded protein is CASSQSSGSYEQYF.

This clonotype occurred many times. This rearrangement joins TRBV12-3 or TRBV12-4 to TRBJ2-3; no clear D gene. Trimming removed 6 bases from V and 3 bases from J, with 10 bases in between. This CDR3 comprises 13 residues. As DNA, the CDR3 is TGTGCCAGCAGCTGGGTCGGAACAGATACGCAGTATTTT. Amino acids: CASSWVGTDTQYF.

This clonotype was seen repeatedly, ten times or more. The genes are TRBV12-3 or TRBV12-4 and TRBJ1-1, with D uncertain. The CDR3 is 15 residues long. V lost 6 bases and J lost 4, with 18 bases in between. The CDR3 loop reads CASSPLSSLGTEAFF. CDR3 coding DNA: TGTGCCAGCAGCCCCCTTTCTAGCTTAGGCACTGAAGCTTTCTTT.

This clonotype has at least ten counts. The chain joins TRBV7-2 to TRBJ1-2; a weak D match, TRBD1 (5 bases). The CDR3 spans 16 residues. V was trimmed by 3 bases and J by 2 bases, leaving 16 bases between them. The germline CDR1 and CDR2 sequences are SGHTA and FQGNSA. CDR3 region: CASSLGGGHLNYGYTF. In DNA, the CDR3 is TGTGCCAGCAGCTTGGGAGGAGGACACCTAAACTATGGCTACACCTTC.

The rearrangement joins TRBV27 to TRBJ2-2; no clear D. Trimming took off 3 bases at V and 6 bases at J, with 11 bases between the two ends. The germline V gene encodes CDR1 MNHEY and CDR2 SMNVEV (reference sequence). This CDR3 is built from 14 residues. CDR3 residues: CASSFYRRAGELFF. CDR3 nucleotide sequence: TGTGCCAGCAGTTTTTACCGGAGAGCCGGGGAGCTGTTTTTT.

The chain links TRBV5-1 to TRBJ1-4, with 9 positions matching TRBD1. CDR3 length equals 15 residues. CDR1 and CDR2 from the germline V gene are SGHRS and YFSETQ. With 0 bases clipped from V and 3 bases from J, the junction kept 0 bases outside the gene matches. CDR3 amino acids: CASSLGTGANEKLFF. The CDR3 DNA is TGCGCCAGCAGCTTGGGGACAGGGGCTAATGAAAAACTGTTTTTT.

This clonotype was recorded many times. V gene TRBV5-1 combines with J gene TRBJ2-2; D is perhaps TRBD1 (5 bases). V dropped 1 base and J dropped 6 bases, with 10 bases sitting between them. CDR1 is SGHRS, CDR2 YFSETQ, per germline. CDR3 length: 14 amino acids. The CDR3 DNA follows: TGCGCCAGCAGCTTGTCACAGGTCGCCGGGGAGCTGTTTTTT. It translates to CASSLSQVAGELFF.

This clonotype was recorded many times. This chain connects TRBV20-1 to TRBJ2-1; 11 positions match TRBD1. This CDR3 region has 14 residues. With V trimmed by 5 bases and J by 4 bases, 4 bases remained unmatched. Per the germline V gene, CDR1 is DFQATT and CDR2 is SNEGSKA (reference sequence). The CDR3 protein is CSAEGQGAYNEQFF. CDR3 coding DNA: TGCAGTGCTGAAGGACAGGGGGCGTACAATGAGCAGTTCTTC.

This clonotype was picked up a small number of times. The chain employs TRBV12-3 or TRBV12-4 and TRBJ2-1; 8 nucleotides match TRBD2. The V gene end was trimmed by 5 bases and the J gene end by 6 bases; junction bases not matched to a gene: 15. The CDR3 sequence is 17 residues long. Written as DNA, the CDR3 is TGTGCCAGCAGTGCCTATCACGGACTAGCTGGGCCCAATGAGCAGTTCTTC. This translates into CASSAYHGLAGPNEQFF.

This clonotype was seen at least ten times. This chain uses TRBV10-3 with TRBJ2-1; tentatively, D is TRBD1 (6 bases). Germline loops: CDR1 ENHRY, CDR2 SYGVKD. The CDR3 spans 17 residues. V gave up 2 bases and J gave up 2 bases, with 16 bases separating them. The CDR3 region is CAISEALTGQAYNEQFF. CDR3 in DNA: TGTGCCATCAGTGAGGCCTTAACAGGGCAAGCCTACAATGAGCAGTTCTTC.

This chain uses TRBV2 with TRBJ2-1; 7 positions agree with TRBD2. V was clipped by 4 bases and J by 4 bases; unmatched bases: 4. From germline, CDR1 is SNHLY and CDR2 FYNNEI. The CDR3 runs to 14 residues. CDR3 nucleotide sequence: TGTGCCAGCAGTGGCCTAGCGGATTACAATGAGCAGTTCTTC. Translation gives CASSGLADYNEQFF.

This clonotype was counted many times. The V and J genes are TRBV12-3 or TRBV12-4 and TRBJ1-4; the match to TRBD1 covers 7 bases. The CDR3 spans 14 residues. With 6 bases clipped from V and 8 bases from J, the junction kept 9 bases outside the gene matches. In DNA, the CDR3 is TGTGCCAGCAGCAAACCGGGACAGCCAGAAAAACTGTTTTTT. As protein: CASSKPGQPEKLFF.

This clonotype was seen ten or more times. This chain links TRBV4-1 with TRBJ1-1; 8 bases are a match to TRBD1. The germline CDR1 and CDR2 sequences are MGHRA and YSYEKL. This CDR3 is 15 amino acids long. V was clipped by 3 bases and J by 5 bases; unmatched bases: 8. The CDR3 here is CASSHVQGGGTEAFF. Written as DNA, the CDR3 is TGCGCCAGCAGCCATGTACAGGGGGGTGGGACTGAAGCTTTCTTT.

In its sample, this clonotype was seen many times. The chain uses TRBV27 and TRBJ1-1; D gene unclear. Germline assignment: CDR1 MNHEY and CDR2 SMNVEV (reference sequence). The CDR3 is 13 residues long. V lost 0 bases to trimming and J lost 7 bases, with 9 bases between them. The CDR3 sequence: CASSLSVTGEAFF. In nucleotides, the CDR3 is TGTGCCAGCAGTTTATCGGTGACGGGTGAAGCTTTCTTT.